This TCR beta chain is drawn from a study of CD8 T cells in Susac syndrome. Study-level information: At the time their blood was drawn, patients with Susac syndrome were either therapy-naive, on corticosteroids (with some of them also receiving intravenous immunoglobulin), or on intravenous immunoglobulin alone.

RNA in amounts of roughly 0.5 to 1 ug was reverse transcribed with random hexamers. One entry per CDR3 protein, called by TCRdb with MiXCR from the immunoSEQ multiplex PCR reads. The sample comprises 55,000 to 80,000 distinct CDR3 sequences, around 93% of which are singletons, and about 0.14% rests with the top ten. Per germline, CDR1 SQVTM and CDR2 ANQGSEA. Trimming stripped 7 bases from V and 2 bases from J, with 20 bases between. The CDR3 extends over 15 amino acids. This clonotype was seen a single time. The chain links TRBV29-1 to TRBJ1-2; D gene unclear. The source material was CD4+ T cells from PBMCs. This clonotype was sampled from a human donor with Susac syndrome. The CDR3 nucleotides are TGCAGCGCACGAGGACCTATGGAGGAAAACTATGGCTACACCTTC. Amino acids: CSARGPMEENYGYTF.